These 29 T cell receptor beta chains came from one sample sequenced in a study of control samples from healthy donors and cancer patients (dated by TCRdb to the early 2020s). Library creation used the immunoSEQ multiplex PCR assay. TCRdb holds this immuneACCESS table with in-frame rearrangements only. Some clones are missing; in checked studies, unresolved V genes explain under half, and the rest has no known cause. This sample comprises roughly 120,000 clones, approximately 95% of them detected only once. Clones ranked in the top ten supply approximately 4% of the sample. What was sequenced was blood. Every receptor here comes from a man aged 25 to 40 in good health.

As for this clone: Germline is not matched at one junction end, which may reflect a read error. The rearrangement links TRBV7-3 to TRBJ2-1, with 9 bases fitting TRBD1. The CDR3 has 13 amino acids. CDR1 is SGHTA and CDR2 is FQGTGA in the germline V gene. The CDR3 DNA reads as TGTGCCAGCAGCGTAACAGGGGGCCATGAGCAGTTCTTC. Its translation: CASSVTGGHEQFF.

The V call is TRBV5-4, the J call TRBJ1-2; 9 bases agree with TRBD1. Germline lookup yields CDR1 SGHNT and CDR2 YYREEE (reference sequence). The CDR3 is 14 amino acids. V was pared by 4 bases and J by 6 bases, with 7 bases of the junction left unmatched. CDR3 sequence reads: CASSDQTGGHGYTF. The CDR3 DNA sequence: TGTGCCAGCAGCGACCAGACAGGGGGGCATGGCTACACCTTC.

The J gene is TRBJ1-3, the V gene TRBV4-3; the match to TRBD1 covers 8 bases. V trimming: 1 base; J trimming: 6 bases; junction bases outside the gene matches: 5. Germline V gives CDR1 LGHNA, CDR2 YSLEER. This CDR3 contains 15 residues. CDR3 region: CASSQGTGSENTIYF. CDR3 coding DNA: TGCGCCAGCAGCCAAGGGACAGGGAGCGAAAACACCATATATTTT.

V is TRBV4-1 and J is TRBJ1-4, with 9 bases fitting TRBD1. Germline V gene lookup returns CDR1 MGHRA and CDR2 YSYEKL. Trimming at V came to 0 bases and at J to 8 bases, leaving 7 bases not matched to a gene. This CDR3 comprises 16 residues. The CDR3: CASSQDLQGAEEKLFF. In nucleotides, the CDR3 is TGCGCCAGCAGCCAAGACCTACAGGGGGCTGAGGAAAAACTGTTTTTT.

The chain employs TRBV11-2 and TRBJ1-5; no firm D call. Germline-derived CDR1 and CDR2 are SGHAT and FQNNGV. The CDR3 covers 15 residues. V was trimmed by 1 base and J by 5 bases, leaving 12 bases between them. This CDR3 is CASSLGSRGDQPQHF. CDR3 bases: TGTGCCAGCAGCTTAGGGTCCCGCGGGGATCAGCCCCAGCATTTT.

The chain uses TRBV11-2 and TRBJ1-4, with a tentative D call TRBD1 (5 bases). The V and J ends lost 8 bases and 5 bases respectively, with 18 bases between them. Germline assignment: CDR1 SGHAT and CDR2 FQNNGV. This CDR3 has 15 residues. The CDR3 sequence: CASALTGRENEKLFF. CDR3 DNA: TGTGCCAGCGCCCTTACCGGCAGGGAGAATGAAAAACTGTTTTTT.

The chain employs TRBV6-2 or TRBV6-3 and TRBJ1-5; TRBD1 matches at 9 bases. This CDR3 region has 18 residues. V shed 0 bases, J shed 0 bases, and the junction held 6 bases outside the gene matches. Germline V gene sequence: CDR1 MNHEY, CDR2 SVGEGT. CDR3 bases: TGTGCCAGCAGTTACTCGTGGGACAGGGTGTATAGCAATCAGCCCCAGCATTTT. It encodes CASSYSWDRVYSNQPQHF.

The chain recombines TRBV5-4 with TRBJ1-2, with D hard to call. V was clipped by 0 bases and J by 4 bases, with 10 bases between them. This CDR3 contains 14 residues. CDR1 SGHNT and CDR2 YYREEE come from the germline V gene (reference sequence). This CDR3 reads CASSLVGVAYGYTF. The CDR3, as DNA: TGTGCCAGCAGCTTGGTTGGAGTGGCCTATGGCTACACCTTC. Drawing the rest from reference TRBV5-4 and TRBJ1-2, the complete variable domain is ETGVTQSPTHLIKTRGQQVTLRCSSQSGHNTVSWYQQALGQGPQFIFQYYREEENGRGNFPPRFSGLQFPNYSSELNVNALELDDSALYLCASSLVGVAYGYTFGSGTRLTVV.

The chain carries TRBV19 and TRBJ1-5; 8 bases map to TRBD1. Trimming took 5 bases from V and 5 from J; bases not matched to a gene: 8. The CDR3 length is 15 residues. Germline CDR1 reads LNHDA; CDR2 reads SQIVND (reference sequence). CDR3 nucleotides: TGTGCCAGTAGTTGGGACAGGCGGACCGATCAGCCCCAGCATTTT. It is translated as CASSWDRRTDQPQHF.

The chain recombines TRBV2 with TRBJ1-1; maybe TRBD1 (5 bases). CDR1 is SNHLY and CDR2 is FYNNEI in the germline V gene. The CDR3 totals 12 residues. Trimming shortened V by 5 bases and J by 6 bases, and 10 bases separated the two germline ends. The CDR3: CASSQDTAEAFF. The DNA for the CDR3 is TGTGCCAGCAGTCAGGACACAGCTGAAGCTTTCTTT.

The genes are TRBV6-5 and TRBJ2-2; 14 nucleotides agree with TRBD2. The CDR3 loop spans 15 amino acids. Per germline, CDR1 MNHEY and CDR2 SVGAGI. Trimming took 11 bases from V and 7 from J; bases not matched to a gene: 9. The CDR3 nucleotides read TGTGCCGGCTTGGGACTAGCGGGAGTGAGCGGGGAGCTGTTTTTT. The encoded protein is CAGLGLAGVSGELFF.

The chain uses TRBV7-3 and TRBJ2-7; the match to TRBD1 covers 10 bases. With V trimmed by 5 bases and J by 6 bases, 7 bases remained unmatched. Germline CDR1 reads SGHTA; CDR2 reads FQGTGA. CDR3 length: 14 amino acids. The CDR3 nucleotides are TGTGCCAGCAGCCTGGGACAGGGGCTCGGCGAGCAGTACTTC. It codes for CASSLGQGLGEQYF.

V usage is TRBV6-5 and J usage is TRBJ1-2, with 8 nucleotides matching TRBD1. Germline values: CDR1 MNHEY, CDR2 SVGAGI. V lost 5 bases and J lost 8; bases outside the gene matches: 7. This CDR3 is 13 amino acids long. The CDR3: CASSKTGVRGYTF. In nucleotides, the CDR3 is TGTGCCAGCAGTAAGACAGGGGTTCGGGGCTACACCTTC.

The chain recombines TRBV6-2 or TRBV6-3 with TRBJ2-1; D is possibly TRBD1 or TRBD2 (5 bases each). CDR3 length: 15 amino acids. The V end was cut by 3 bases, the J end by 12 bases, with 21 bases between. Germline CDR1 and CDR2: MNHEY and SVGEGT. The CDR3 loop is CASSYSTGTPSRQFF. The CDR3 region has the DNA TGTGCCAGCAGTTATTCTACCGGGACGCCCTCACGGCAGTTCTTC.

CDR3 sequence: CASGGFSSYEQYF. CDR3 sequence (DNA): TGTGCTAGTGGCGGGTTTTCATCCTACGAGCAGTACTTC. The gene calls are TRBV12-5 and TRBJ2-7; D is uncertain. Germline loops: CDR1 LGHNT, CDR2 FRNRAP. The CDR3 covers 13 residues. V lost 6 bases, J lost 1 base, and 10 bases lay in between. Variable domain in full (rest from reference TRBV12-5 and TRBJ2-7): DARVTQTPRHKVTEMGQEVTMRCQPILGHNTVFWYRQTMMQGLELLAYFRNRAPLDDSGMPKDRFSAEMPDATLATLKIQPSEPRDSAVYFCASGGFSSYEQYFGPGTRLTVT.

The chain employs TRBV9 and TRBJ2-1; 10 nucleotides align to TRBD1. The trim removed 1 base at V and 5 bases at J, leaving 6 bases unmatched. From germline, CDR1 is SGDLS and CDR2 YYNGEE. The CDR3 spans 16 residues. CDR3 sequence: CASSVIGTGVNNEQFF. As DNA, the CDR3 is TGTGCCAGCAGCGTAATAGGGACAGGGGTTAACAATGAGCAGTTCTTC.

The chain has TRBV3-1 (or the pseudogene TRBV3-2) and TRBJ2-7; D possibly matches TRBD1 or TRBD2 (5 bases each). Per germline, CDR1 LGHDT and CDR2 YNNKEL (reference sequence). The CDR3 runs to 12 residues. Trimming took 8 bases from V and 3 from J, leaving 11 bases between them. CDR3 in amino acids: CASWDGLYEQYF. The DNA for the CDR3 is TGTGCCAGCTGGGACGGCCTCTACGAGCAGTACTTC.

This clone was picked up a small number of times. The chain combines TRBV12-3 or TRBV12-4 with TRBJ1-5; D may be TRBD1 (6 bases). V lost 3 bases to trimming and J lost 6 bases, with 9 bases between them. The CDR3 is made up of 13 amino acids. CDR3 DNA sequence: TGTGCCAGCAGTTTGGGGGGGCGTCAGCCCCAGCATTTT. Its translation is CASSLGGRQPQHF.

The V and J genes are TRBV19 and TRBJ1-1, with 8 positions matching TRBD1. With 10 bases clipped from V and 1 base from J, the junction kept 5 bases outside the gene matches. The CDR3 runs 13 residues. Germline lookup yields CDR1 LNHDA and CDR2 SQIVND (reference sequence). The CDR3 region has the DNA TGTGCCACCACCGGGACAGGGAACACTGAAGCTTTCTTT. Translation gives CATTGTGNTEAFF.

The chain combines TRBV13 with TRBJ1-1; maybe TRBD1 (6 bases). Germline-derived CDR1 and CDR2 are PRHDT and FYEKMQ (reference sequence). V shed 1 base and J shed 0 bases, with 9 bases lying between them. There are 15 residues in the CDR3. The CDR3 protein is CASSLEAGVNTEAFF. CDR3 DNA sequence: TGTGCCAGCAGCTTAGAGGCAGGGGTGAACACTGAAGCTTTCTTT.

This clone appeared a single time. The rearrangement links TRBV7-3 to TRBJ1-1, with D possibly matching TRBD1 (6 bases). V shed 1 base and J shed 1 base, with 10 bases lying between them. This CDR3 comprises 15 residues. Germline V gene data show CDR1 as SGHTA and CDR2 as FQGTGA. The CDR3 is CASSLIRGRNTEAFF. The DNA of the CDR3 is TGTGCCAGCAGCTTAATCAGGGGCCGGAACACTGAAGCTTTCTTT.

The chain recombines TRBV6-2 or TRBV6-3 with TRBJ1-2, with TRBD1 matching over 7 bases. The trim removed 2 bases at V and 6 bases at J, leaving 6 bases unmatched. The CDR3 runs to 14 residues. Germline lookup yields CDR1 MNHEY and CDR2 SVGEGT. Written as DNA, the CDR3 is TGTGCCAGCAGTTACGCCGGGACAGTAAATGGCTACACCTTC. This sequence encodes CASSYAGTVNGYTF.

V is TRBV5-5 and J is TRBJ2-3; unclear D gene. Germline V gene data show CDR1 as SGHKS and CDR2 as YYEKEE (reference sequence). The CDR3 runs to 13 residues. The V end was cut by 4 bases, the J end by 4 bases, with 10 bases between. CDR3 bases: TGTGCCAGCAGCCAGGACGGTCCAGATACGCAGTATTTT. As protein: CASSQDGPDTQYF. Full variable domain (remainder filled in from reference TRBV5-5 and TRBJ2-3): DAGVTQSPTHLIKTRGQQVTLRCSPISGHKSVSWYQQVLGQGPQFIFQYYEKEERGRGNFPDRFSARQFPNYSSELNVNALLLGDSALYLCASSQDGPDTQYFGPGTRLTVL.

The rearrangement links TRBV27 to TRBJ2-1; 16 positions match TRBD2. The CDR3 length is 18 residues. The J segment lost 7 bases and the V segment lost 4 bases, leaving 10 bases of the junction unmatched. Germline CDR1 MNHEY, CDR2 SMNVEV (reference sequence). CDR3 region: CASSSLGLAGGPGNEQFF. Written as DNA, the CDR3 is TGTGCCAGCAGTTCCCTGGGACTAGCGGGGGGGCCGGGTAATGAGCAGTTCTTC.

The chain is built from TRBV5-6 and TRBJ2-5; tentative D call: TRBD2 (6 bases). V was pared by 4 bases and J by 0 bases, with 19 bases between. The CDR3 is 17 residues long. In germline, CDR1 is SGHDT, CDR2 YYEEEE. Here the CDR3 reads CASSRGGGHGDQETQYF. The CDR3 DNA reads as TGTGCCAGCAGCCGGGGAGGCGGTCACGGGGACCAAGAGACCCAGTACTTC.

This sequence joins TRBV5-6 and TRBJ2-7, with 7 nucleotides matching TRBD1. Per germline, CDR1 SGHDT and CDR2 YYEEEE. J gave up 7 bases and V 1 base, and 14 bases lay outside the gene matches. The CDR3 totals 16 residues. As DNA, the CDR3 is TGTGCCAGCAGCTTGCGAAAGGGGGCTATAGAGGGGGAGCAGTACTTC. It encodes CASSLRKGAIEGEQYF.

This clone was counted once. The gene calls are TRBV5-5 and TRBJ1-6, with TRBD1 identical over 7 bases. Germline V gives CDR1 SGHKS, CDR2 YYEKEE (reference sequence). The CDR3 runs to 16 residues. V lost 0 bases, J lost 3 bases, and 3 bases stayed unmatched. CDR3 bases: TGTGCCAGCAGCTTGGGACAGGGCGTCTATAATTCACCCCTCCACTTT. Protein: CASSLGQGVYNSPLHF.

This clone was seen only a few times. The J gene is TRBJ1-2, the V gene TRBV5-5; TRBD1 is a possible D gene (6 bases). The CDR3 is 16 residues long. Trimming stripped 4 bases from V and 0 bases from J, with 16 bases between. Germline CDR1 SGHKS, CDR2 YYEKEE (reference sequence). The CDR3 DNA reads TGTGCCAGCAGCCGCCGGACAGTGGAGCCTAACTATGGCTACACCTTC. It codes for CASSRRTVEPNYGYTF. Filled out from reference TRBV5-5 and TRBJ1-2, the complete variable domain reads DAGVTQSPTHLIKTRGQQVTLRCSPISGHKSVSWYQQVLGQGPQFIFQYYEKEERGRGNFPDRFSARQFPNYSSELNVNALLLGDSALYLCASSRRTVEPNYGYTFGSGTRLTVV.

V usage is TRBV19 and J usage is TRBJ1-1; 8 bases fit TRBD1. Unmatched junction bases numbered 10, after V lost 5 bases and J lost 5 bases. This CDR3 spans 15 amino acids. Germline V gene sequence: CDR1 LNHDA, CDR2 SQIVND (reference sequence). The CDR3 nucleotides read TGTGCCAGTAGTGCATCCGGGACAGGACGAACTGAAGCTTTCTTT. It translates to CASSASGTGRTEAFF.